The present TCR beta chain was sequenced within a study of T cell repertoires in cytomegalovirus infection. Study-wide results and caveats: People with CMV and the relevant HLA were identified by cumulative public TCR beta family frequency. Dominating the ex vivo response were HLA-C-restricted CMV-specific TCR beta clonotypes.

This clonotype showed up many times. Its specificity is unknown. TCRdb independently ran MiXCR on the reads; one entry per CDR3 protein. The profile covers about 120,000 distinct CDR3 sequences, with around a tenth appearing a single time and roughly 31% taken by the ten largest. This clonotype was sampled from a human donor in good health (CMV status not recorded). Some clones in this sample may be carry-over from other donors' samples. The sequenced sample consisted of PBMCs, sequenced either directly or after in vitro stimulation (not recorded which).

Written as DNA, the CDR3 is TGCGCCAGCAGCCAAGATCCTCCAGCGGGAGGGGCGAATGAGCAGTTCTTC. Translated, it gives CASSQDPPAGGANEQFF. This sequence joins TRBV4-1 and TRBJ2-1; 10 bases are a match to TRBD2. The CDR3 runs to 17 residues. The ends lost 0 bases at V and 7 bases at J; junction bases unmatched: 9. Germline CDR1 reads MGHRA; CDR2 reads YSYEKL.